This T cell receptor (beta chain) was captured by sequencing in a study of OX40 agonist ivuxolimab in advanced cancers. The V gene's germline CDR1 is MNHEY and CDR2 SVGAGI. The CDR3 is 13 amino acids. With 6 bases removed from V and 5 bases from J, the gap between germline ends came to 10 bases. The assay was immunoSEQ multiplex PCR, and TCRdb's table has in-frame clones only and misses some. The sample yields roughly 140,000 clones, around 94% seen once. Details on this clone: What it recognizes is unknown.

Findings and limits, study-wide: Also showing low normalized T-cell clonal expansion were some of the nonresponders.

The specimen was CD4+ or CD8+ T cells sorted from blood, collected in a trial of the OX40 agonist ivuxolimab. The TCR was taken from an adult with an advanced solid tumor such as melanoma, head and neck, liver or kidney cancer. This sequence joins TRBV6-5 and TRBJ2-2, with D possibly matching TRBD1 (6 bases). The CDR3 nucleotides read TGTGCCAGCAGACAAGGACAGACCGGGGAGCTGTTTTTT. Encoded protein: CASRQGQTGELFF.